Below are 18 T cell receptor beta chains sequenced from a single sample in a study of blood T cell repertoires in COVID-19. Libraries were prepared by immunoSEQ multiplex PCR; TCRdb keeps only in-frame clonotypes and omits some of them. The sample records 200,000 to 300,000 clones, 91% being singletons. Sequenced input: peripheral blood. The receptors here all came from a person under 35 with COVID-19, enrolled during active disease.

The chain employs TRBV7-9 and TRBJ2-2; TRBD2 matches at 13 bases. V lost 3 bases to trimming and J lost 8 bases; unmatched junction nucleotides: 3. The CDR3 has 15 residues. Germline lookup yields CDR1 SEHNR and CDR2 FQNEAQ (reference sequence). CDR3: CASSFGLAGAGELFF. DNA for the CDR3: TGTGCCAGCAGCTTCGGACTAGCGGGAGCAGGGGAGCTGTTTTTT.

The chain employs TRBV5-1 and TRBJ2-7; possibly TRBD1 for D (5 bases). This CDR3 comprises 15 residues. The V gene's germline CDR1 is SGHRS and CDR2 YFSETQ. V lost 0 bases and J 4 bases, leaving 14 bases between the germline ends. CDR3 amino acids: CASSLDLAGPYEQYF. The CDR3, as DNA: TGCGCCAGCAGCTTGGATTTGGCAGGGCCGTACGAGCAGTACTTC.

The CDR3 nucleotides are TGCAGCGCCGGGATCCTGGCCCCCGAAGCTTTCTTT. Translated: CSAGILAPEAFF. The chain combines TRBV29-1 with TRBJ1-1; D ambiguous. CDR1 and CDR2 (germline): SQVTM, ANQGSEA. CDR3 length: 12 amino acids. The V end was cut by 7 bases, the J end by 8 bases, with 17 bases between. The full variable domain, its missing parts supplied by reference TRBV29-1 and TRBJ1-1, is SAVISQKPSRDICQRGTSLTIQCQVDSQVTMMFWYRQQPGQSLTLIATANQGSEATYESGFVIDKFPISRPNLTFSTLTVSNMSPEDSSIYLCSAGILAPEAFFGQGTRLTVV.

The DNA of the CDR3 is TGCGCCAGCAGCTTGGGCGAGTATGACATTCAGTACTTC. Protein sequence: CASSLGEYDIQYF. The chain couples TRBV5-1 to TRBJ2-4, with D unclear. The CDR3 is 13 residues long. V was clipped by 0 bases and J by 8 bases, with 9 bases between them. Germline loops: CDR1 SGHRS, CDR2 YFSETQ.

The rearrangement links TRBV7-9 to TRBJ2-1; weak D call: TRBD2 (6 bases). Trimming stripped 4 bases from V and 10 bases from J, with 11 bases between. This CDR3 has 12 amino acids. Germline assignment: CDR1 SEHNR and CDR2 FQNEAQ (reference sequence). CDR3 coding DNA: TGTGCCAGCAGCTGGAGGGAGGTCGAGCAGTTCTTC. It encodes CASSWREVEQFF.

This chain's CDR3 is CASSLFSYEQYF. In DNA, the CDR3 is TGTGCCAGCAGCTTGTTCAGCTACGAGCAGTACTTC. The chain couples TRBV5-6 to TRBJ2-7, with D hard to call. CDR1 and CDR2 from the germline V gene are SGHDT and YYEEEE. CDR3 length: 12 residues. Trimming left V 1 base short and J 3 bases short, with 5 bases between.

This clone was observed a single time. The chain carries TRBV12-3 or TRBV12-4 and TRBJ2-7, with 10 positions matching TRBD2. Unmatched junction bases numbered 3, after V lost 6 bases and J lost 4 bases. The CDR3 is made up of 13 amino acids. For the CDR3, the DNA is TGTGCCAGCAGGGAGCGGGAGGGTTACGAGCAGTACTTC. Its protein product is CASREREGYEQYF.

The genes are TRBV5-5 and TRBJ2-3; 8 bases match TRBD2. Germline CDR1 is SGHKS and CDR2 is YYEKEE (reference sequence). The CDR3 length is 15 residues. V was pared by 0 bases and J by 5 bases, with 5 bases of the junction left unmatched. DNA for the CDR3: TGTGCCAGCAGCTTGGTTTTCGGGAGGGGAGATACGCAGTATTTT. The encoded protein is CASSLVFGRGDTQYF. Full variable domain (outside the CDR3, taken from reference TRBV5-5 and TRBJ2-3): DAGVTQSPTHLIKTRGQQVTLRCSPISGHKSVSWYQQVLGQGPQFIFQYYEKEERGRGNFPDRFSARQFPNYSSELNVNALLLGDSALYLCASSLVFGRGDTQYFGPGTRLTVL.

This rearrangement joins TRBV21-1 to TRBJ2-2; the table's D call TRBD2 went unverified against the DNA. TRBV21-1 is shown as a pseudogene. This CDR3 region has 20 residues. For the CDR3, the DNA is TGTGCCAGCAGCCTATGGCCCAACATGCGCTTGCGGGCTAACACCGGGGAGCTGTTTTTT. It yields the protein CASSLWPNMRLRANTGELFF.

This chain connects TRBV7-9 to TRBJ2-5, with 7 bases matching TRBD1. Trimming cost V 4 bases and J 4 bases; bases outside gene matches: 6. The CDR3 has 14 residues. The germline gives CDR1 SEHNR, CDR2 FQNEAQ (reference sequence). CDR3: CASSSGGSGETQYF. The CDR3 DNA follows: TGTGCCAGCAGCTCAGGGGGTTCAGGAGAGACCCAGTACTTC.

CDR3 bases: TGTGCCAGCAGTGAGGGGGGACTCCTCAATCAGCCCCAGCATTTT. This translates into CASSEGGLLNQPQHF. J is TRBJ1-5 and V is TRBV2; the D gene is possibly TRBD1 (5 bases). The CDR3 contains 15 residues. Germline CDR1 and CDR2: SNHLY and FYNNEI. V was clipped by 3 bases and J by 3 bases, with 12 bases between them.

CDR3: CASSKAESWTAYFSNQPQHF. The DNA of the CDR3 is TGTGCCAGCAGCAAAGCGGAGAGCTGGACAGCTTATTTTAGCAATCAGCCCCAGCATTTT. V gene TRBV21-1 combines with J gene TRBJ1-5; the table's D call TRBD1 went unverified against the DNA. TRBV21-1 is noted as a pseudogene. The CDR3 is 20 amino acids.

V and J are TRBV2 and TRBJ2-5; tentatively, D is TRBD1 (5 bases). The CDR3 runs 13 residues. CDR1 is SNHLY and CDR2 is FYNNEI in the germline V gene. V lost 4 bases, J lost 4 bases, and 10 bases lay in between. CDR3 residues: CASSVVRGETQYF. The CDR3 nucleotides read TGTGCCAGCAGTGTGGTTAGGGGAGAGACCCAGTACTTC.

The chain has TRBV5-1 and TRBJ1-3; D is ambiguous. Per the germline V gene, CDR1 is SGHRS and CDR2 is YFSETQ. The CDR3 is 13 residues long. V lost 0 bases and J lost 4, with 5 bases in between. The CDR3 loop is CASSLDRGNTIYF. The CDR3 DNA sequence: TGCGCCAGCAGCTTGGACAGAGGAAACACCATATATTTT.

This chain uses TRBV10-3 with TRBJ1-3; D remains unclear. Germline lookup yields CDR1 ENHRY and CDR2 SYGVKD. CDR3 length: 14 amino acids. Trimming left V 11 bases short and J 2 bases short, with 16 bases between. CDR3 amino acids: CAALESMTGNTIYF. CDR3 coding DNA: TGTGCCGCACTTGAGAGCATGACTGGAAACACCATATATTTT.

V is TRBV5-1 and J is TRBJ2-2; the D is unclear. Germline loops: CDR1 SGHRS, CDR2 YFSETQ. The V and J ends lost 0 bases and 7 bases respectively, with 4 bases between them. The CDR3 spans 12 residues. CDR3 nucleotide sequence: TGCGCCAGCAGCTTGGGTCACGGGGAGCTGTTTTTT. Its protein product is CASSLGHGELFF. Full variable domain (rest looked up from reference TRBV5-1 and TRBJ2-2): KAGVTQTPRYLIKTRGQQVTLSCSPISGHRSVSWYQQTPGQGLQFLFEYFSETQRNKGNFPGRFSGRQFSNSRSEMNVSTLELGDSALYLCASSLGHGELFFGEGSRLTVL.

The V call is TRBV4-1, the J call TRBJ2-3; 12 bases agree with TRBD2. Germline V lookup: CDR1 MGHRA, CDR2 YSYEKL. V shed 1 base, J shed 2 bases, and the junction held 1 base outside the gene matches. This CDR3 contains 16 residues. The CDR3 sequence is CASSQGLAGDTDTQYF. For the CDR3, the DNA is TGCGCCAGCAGCCAAGGACTAGCGGGAGACACAGATACGCAGTATTTT.

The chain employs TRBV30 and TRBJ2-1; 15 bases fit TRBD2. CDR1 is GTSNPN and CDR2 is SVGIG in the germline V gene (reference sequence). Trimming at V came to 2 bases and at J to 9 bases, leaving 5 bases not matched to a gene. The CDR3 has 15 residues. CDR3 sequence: CAWSPRTSGRVEQFF. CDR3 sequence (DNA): TGTGCCTGGAGTCCCCGGACTAGCGGGAGGGTTGAGCAGTTCTTC. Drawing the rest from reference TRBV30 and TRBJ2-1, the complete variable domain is SQTIHQWPATLVQPVGSPLSLECTVEGTSNPNLYWYRQAAGRGLQLLFYSVGIGQISSEVPQNLSASRPQDRQFILSSKKLLLSDSGFYLCAWSPRTSGRVEQFFGPGTRLTVL.